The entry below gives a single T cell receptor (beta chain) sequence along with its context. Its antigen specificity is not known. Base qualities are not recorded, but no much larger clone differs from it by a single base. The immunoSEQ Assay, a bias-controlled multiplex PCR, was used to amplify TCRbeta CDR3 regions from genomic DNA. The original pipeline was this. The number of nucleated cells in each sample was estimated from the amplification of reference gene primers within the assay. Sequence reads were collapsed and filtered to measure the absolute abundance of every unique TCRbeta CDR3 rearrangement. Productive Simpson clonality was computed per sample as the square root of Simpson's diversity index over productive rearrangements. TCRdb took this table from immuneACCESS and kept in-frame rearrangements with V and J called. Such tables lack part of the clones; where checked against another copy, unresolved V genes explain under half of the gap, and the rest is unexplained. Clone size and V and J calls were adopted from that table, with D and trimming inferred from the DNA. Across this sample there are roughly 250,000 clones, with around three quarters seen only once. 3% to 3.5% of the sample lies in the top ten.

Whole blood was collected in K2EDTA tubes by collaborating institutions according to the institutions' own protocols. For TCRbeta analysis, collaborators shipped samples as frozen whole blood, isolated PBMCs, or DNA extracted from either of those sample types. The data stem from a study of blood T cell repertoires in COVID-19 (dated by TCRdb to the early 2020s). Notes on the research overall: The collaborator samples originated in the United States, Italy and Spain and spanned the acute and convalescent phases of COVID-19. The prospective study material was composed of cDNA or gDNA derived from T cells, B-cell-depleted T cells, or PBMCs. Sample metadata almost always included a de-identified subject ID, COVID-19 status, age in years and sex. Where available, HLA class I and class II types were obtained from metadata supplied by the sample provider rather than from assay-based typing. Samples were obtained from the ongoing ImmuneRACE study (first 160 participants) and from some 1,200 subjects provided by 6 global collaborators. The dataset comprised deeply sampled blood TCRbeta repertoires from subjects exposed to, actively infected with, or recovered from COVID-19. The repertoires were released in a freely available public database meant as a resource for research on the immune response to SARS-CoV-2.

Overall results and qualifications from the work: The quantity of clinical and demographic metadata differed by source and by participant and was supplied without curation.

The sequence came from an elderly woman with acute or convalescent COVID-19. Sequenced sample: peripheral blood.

The CDR3 has the sequence CASSSGSGANVLTF. The nucleotides read TGTGCCAGCAGCTCAGGATCTGGGGCCAACGTCCTGACTTTC. Recombination linked TRBV7-9 to TRBJ2-6; the D gene is not confidently resolved. The CDR3 contains 14 residues, cysteine and phenylalanine counted. The kept DNA is CDR3 alone, 42 bases in frame from the first base. V is shortened by 4 bases, J by 1 base, and the region joining them spans 5 bases. The germline V gene (reference sequence) yields SEHNR for CDR1 and FQNEAQ for CDR2.